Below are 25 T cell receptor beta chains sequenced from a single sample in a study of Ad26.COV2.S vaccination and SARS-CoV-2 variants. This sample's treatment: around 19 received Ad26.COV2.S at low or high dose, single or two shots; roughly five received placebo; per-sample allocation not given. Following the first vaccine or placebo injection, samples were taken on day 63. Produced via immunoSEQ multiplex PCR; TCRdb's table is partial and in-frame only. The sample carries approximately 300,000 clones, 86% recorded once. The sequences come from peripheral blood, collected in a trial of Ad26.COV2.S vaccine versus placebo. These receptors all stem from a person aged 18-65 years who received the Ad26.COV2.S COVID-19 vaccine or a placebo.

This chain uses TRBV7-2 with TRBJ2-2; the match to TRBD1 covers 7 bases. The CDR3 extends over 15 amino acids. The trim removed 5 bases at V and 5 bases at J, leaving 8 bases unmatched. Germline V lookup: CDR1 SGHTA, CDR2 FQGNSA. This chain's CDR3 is CASSGRTGGTGELFF. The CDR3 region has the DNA TGTGCCAGCAGCGGACGGACAGGTGGTACCGGGGAGCTGTTTTTT.

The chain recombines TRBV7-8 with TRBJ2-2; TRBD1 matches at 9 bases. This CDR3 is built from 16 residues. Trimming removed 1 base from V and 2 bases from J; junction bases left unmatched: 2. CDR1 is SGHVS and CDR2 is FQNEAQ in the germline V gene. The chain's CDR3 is CASSLGTGVNTGELFF. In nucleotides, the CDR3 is TGTGCCAGCAGCTTAGGGACAGGGGTTAACACCGGGGAGCTGTTTTTT.

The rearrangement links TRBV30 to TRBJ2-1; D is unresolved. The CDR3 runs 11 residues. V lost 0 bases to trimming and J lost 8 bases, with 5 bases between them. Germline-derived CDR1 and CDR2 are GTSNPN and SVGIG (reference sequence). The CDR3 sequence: CAWSVQYEQFF. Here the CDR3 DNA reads TGTGCCTGGAGTGTACAATATGAGCAGTTCTTC. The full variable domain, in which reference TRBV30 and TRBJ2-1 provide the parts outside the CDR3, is SQTIHQWPATLVQPVGSPLSLECTVEGTSNPNLYWYRQAAGRGLQLLFYSVGIGQISSEVPQNLSASRPQDRQFILSSKKLLLSDSGFYLCAWSVQYEQFFGPGTRLTVL.

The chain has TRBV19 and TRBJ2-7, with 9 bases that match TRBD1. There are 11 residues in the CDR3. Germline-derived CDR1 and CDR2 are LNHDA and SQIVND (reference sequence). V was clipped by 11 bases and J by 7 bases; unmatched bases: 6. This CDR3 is CAVTGGGEQYF. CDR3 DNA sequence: TGTGCCGTAACAGGGGGCGGGGAGCAGTACTTC.

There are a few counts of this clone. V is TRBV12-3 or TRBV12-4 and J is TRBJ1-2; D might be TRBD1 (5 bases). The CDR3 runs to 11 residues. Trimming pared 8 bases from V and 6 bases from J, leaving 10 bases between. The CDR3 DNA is TGTGCCAGCGACAGCGACGATGGCTACACCTTC. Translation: CASDSDDGYTF.

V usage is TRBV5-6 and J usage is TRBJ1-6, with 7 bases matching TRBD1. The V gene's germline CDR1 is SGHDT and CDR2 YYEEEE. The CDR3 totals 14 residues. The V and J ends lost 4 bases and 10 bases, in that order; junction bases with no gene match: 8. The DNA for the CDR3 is TGTGCCAGCAGCGCCTCAGGGGGACAATCACCCCTCCACTTT. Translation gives CASSASGGQSPLHF.

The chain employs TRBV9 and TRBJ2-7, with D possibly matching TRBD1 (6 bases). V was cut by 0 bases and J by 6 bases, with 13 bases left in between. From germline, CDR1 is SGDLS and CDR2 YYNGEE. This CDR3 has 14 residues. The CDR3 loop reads CASSVEGRGSEQYF. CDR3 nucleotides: TGTGCCAGCAGCGTAGAGGGCAGGGGAAGCGAGCAGTACTTC. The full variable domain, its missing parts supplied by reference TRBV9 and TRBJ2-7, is DSGVTQTPKHLITATGQRVTLRCSPRSGDLSVYWYQQSLDQGLQFLIQYYNGEERAKGNILERFSAQQFPDLHSELNLSSLELGDSALYFCASSVEGRGSEQYFGPGTRLTVT.

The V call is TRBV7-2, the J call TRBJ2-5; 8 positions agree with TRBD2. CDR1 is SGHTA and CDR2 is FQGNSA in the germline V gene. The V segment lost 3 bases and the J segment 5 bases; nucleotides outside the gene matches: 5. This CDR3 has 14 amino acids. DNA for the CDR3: TGTGCCAGCAGCTTCGGCGGGGGGCGGGAGACCCAGTACTTC. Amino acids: CASSFGGGRETQYF.

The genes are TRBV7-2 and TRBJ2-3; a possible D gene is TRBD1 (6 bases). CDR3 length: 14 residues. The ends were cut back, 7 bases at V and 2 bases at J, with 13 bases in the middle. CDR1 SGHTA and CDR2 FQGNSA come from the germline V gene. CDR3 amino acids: CASTPDRYTDTQYF. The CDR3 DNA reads TGTGCCAGCACTCCCGACAGGTACACAGATACGCAGTATTTT.

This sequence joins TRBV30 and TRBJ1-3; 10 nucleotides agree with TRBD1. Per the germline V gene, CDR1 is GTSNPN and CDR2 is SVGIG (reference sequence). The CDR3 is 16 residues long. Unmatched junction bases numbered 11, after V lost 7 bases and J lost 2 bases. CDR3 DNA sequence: TGTGCCTTATCCCGACAGGGGGCAGGTACTGGAAACACCATATATTTT. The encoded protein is CALSRQGAGTGNTIYF.

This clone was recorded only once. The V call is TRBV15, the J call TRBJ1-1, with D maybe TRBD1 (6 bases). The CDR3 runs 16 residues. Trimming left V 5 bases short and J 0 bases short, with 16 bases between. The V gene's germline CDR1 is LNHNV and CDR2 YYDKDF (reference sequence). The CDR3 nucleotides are TGTGCCACCAGCGGGGGAGGGGGGGTCATGAACACTGAAGCTTTCTTT. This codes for CATSGGGGVMNTEAFF.

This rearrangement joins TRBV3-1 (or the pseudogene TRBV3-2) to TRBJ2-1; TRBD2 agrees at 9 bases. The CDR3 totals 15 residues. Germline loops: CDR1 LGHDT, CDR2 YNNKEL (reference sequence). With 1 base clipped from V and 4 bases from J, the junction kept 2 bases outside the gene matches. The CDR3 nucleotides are TGTGCCAGCAGCCAAGTGGCGGGGGGGTACAATGAGCAGTTCTTC. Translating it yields CASSQVAGGYNEQFF.

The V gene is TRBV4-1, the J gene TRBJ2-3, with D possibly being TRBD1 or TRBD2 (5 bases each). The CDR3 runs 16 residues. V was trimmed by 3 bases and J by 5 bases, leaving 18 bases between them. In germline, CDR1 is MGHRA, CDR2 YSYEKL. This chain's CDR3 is CASSHVGASREDTQYF. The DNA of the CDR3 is TGCGCCAGCAGCCACGTCGGGGCTAGCAGAGAAGATACGCAGTATTTT.

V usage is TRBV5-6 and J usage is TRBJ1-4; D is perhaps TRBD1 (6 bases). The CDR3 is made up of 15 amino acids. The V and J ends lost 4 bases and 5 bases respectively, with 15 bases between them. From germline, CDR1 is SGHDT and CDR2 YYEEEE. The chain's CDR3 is CASSTERGTNEKLFF. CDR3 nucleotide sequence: TGTGCCAGCAGCACCGAACGGGGGACAAATGAAAAACTGTTTTTT.

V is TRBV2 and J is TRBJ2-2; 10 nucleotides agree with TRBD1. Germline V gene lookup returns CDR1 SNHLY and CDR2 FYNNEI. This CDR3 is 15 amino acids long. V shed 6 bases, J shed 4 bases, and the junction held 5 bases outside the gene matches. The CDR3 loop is CASRGGTGVTGELFF. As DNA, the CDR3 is TGTGCCAGCAGAGGGGGGACAGGGGTCACCGGGGAGCTGTTTTTT.

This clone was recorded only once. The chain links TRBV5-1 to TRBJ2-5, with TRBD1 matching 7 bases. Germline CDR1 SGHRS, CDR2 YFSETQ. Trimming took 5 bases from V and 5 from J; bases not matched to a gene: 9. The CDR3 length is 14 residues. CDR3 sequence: CASRPQTGPETQYF. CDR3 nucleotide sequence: TGCGCCAGCAGGCCTCAGACAGGGCCGGAGACCCAGTACTTC.

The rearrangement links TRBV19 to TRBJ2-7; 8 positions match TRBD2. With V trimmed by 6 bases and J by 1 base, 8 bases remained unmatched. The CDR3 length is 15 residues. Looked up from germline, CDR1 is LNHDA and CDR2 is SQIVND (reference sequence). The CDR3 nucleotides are TGTGCCAGTAGGGTGCGGGGGGACGCTTCCTACGAGCAGTACTTC. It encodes CASRVRGDASYEQYF.

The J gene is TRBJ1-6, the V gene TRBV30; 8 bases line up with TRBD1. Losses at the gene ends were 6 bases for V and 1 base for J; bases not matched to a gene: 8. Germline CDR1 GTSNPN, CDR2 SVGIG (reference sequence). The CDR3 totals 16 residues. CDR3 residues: CACPGRGQSYNSPLHF. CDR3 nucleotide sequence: TGTGCCTGCCCTGGCAGGGGGCAGTCCTATAATTCACCCCTCCACTTT.

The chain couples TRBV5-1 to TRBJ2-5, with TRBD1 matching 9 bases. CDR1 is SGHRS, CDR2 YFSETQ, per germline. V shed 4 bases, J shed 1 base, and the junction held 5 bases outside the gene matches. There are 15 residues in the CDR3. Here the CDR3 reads CASSPGQGTQETQYF. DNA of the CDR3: TGCGCCAGCAGCCCGGGACAGGGAACCCAAGAGACCCAGTACTTC.

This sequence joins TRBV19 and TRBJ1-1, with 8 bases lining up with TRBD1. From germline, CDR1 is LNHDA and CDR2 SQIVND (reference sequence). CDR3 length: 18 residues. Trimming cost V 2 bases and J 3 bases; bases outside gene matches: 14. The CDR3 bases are TGTGCCAGTAGTATATCTCCCCGGACAGGGCGGCTTCACACTGAAGCTTTCTTT. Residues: CASSISPRTGRLHTEAFF.

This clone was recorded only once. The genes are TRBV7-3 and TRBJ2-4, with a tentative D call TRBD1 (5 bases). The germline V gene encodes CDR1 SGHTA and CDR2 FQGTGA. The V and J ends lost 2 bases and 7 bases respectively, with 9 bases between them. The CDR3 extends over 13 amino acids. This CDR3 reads CASSLARDNIQYF. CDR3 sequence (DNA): TGTGCCAGCAGCTTAGCCAGGGATAACATTCAGTACTTC. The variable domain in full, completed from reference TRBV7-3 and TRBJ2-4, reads GAGVSQTPSNKVTEKGKYVELRCDPISGHTALYWYRQSLGQGPEFLIYFQGTGAADDSGLPNDRFFAVRPEGSVSTLKIQRTERGDSAVYLCASSLARDNIQYFGAGTRLSVL.

CDR3 DNA sequence: TGTGCCAGCCATTTACCGGGAGAAAACCTCTACACCTTC. This codes for CASHLPGENLYTF. V usage is TRBV6-5 and J usage is TRBJ1-2; D remains ambiguous. The germline gives CDR1 MNHEY, CDR2 SVGAGI. Trimming removed 8 bases at V and 10 bases at J, with 20 bases between. CDR3 length equals 13 residues.

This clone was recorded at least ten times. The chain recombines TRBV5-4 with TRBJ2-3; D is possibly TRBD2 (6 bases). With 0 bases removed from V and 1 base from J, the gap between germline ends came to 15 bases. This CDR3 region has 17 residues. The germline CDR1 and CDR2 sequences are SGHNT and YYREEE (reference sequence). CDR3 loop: CASSLGTSSSGTDTQYF. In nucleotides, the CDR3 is TGTGCCAGCAGCTTGGGGACGTCGTCTAGCGGCACAGATACGCAGTATTTT. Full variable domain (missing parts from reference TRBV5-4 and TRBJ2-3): ETGVTQSPTHLIKTRGQQVTLRCSSQSGHNTVSWYQQALGQGPQFIFQYYREEENGRGNFPPRFSGLQFPNYSSELNVNALELDDSALYLCASSLGTSSSGTDTQYFGPGTRLTVL.

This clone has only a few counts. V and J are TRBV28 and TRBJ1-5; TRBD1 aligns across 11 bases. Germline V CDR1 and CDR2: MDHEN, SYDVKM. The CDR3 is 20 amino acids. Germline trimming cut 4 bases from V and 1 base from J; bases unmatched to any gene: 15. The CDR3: CASSSTFGQGANWSNQPQHF. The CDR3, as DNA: TGTGCCAGCAGTTCTACGTTCGGACAGGGGGCGAATTGGAGCAATCAGCCCCAGCATTTT.

This CDR3 is CSAEGGREASGDTQYF. The CDR3, as DNA: TGCAGCGCTGAGGGGGGCCGAGAGGCCAGCGGGGATACGCAGTATTTT. V is TRBV29-1 and J is TRBJ2-3; possibly TRBD1 or TRBD2 for D (6 bases each). There are 16 residues in the CDR3. V gave up 7 bases and J gave up 6 bases, with 26 bases separating them. The V gene's germline CDR1 is SQVTM and CDR2 ANQGSEA.